These 28 T cell receptor beta chains originate from one sample sequenced in a study of cytomegalovirus exposure and HLA in healthy donors. The PCR made use of 60 Vbeta and 13 Jbeta primers. Only in-frame clones appear in the TCRdb table, and some are missing; sequencing was by immunoSEQ multiplex PCR. The sample includes 150,000 to 200,000 clones, about 78% of them seen just once. The sample taken for sequencing was PBMCs. Receptor source: a man in his fifties or sixties in good health and CMV-seronegative.

The J gene is TRBJ1-1, the V gene TRBV6-5; D uncertain. V was cut by 3 bases and J by 6 bases, with 11 bases left in between. The CDR3 spans 13 residues. Germline CDR1 is MNHEY and CDR2 is SVGAGI. CDR3 sequence (DNA): TGTGCCAGCAGTTATTGGCAGGCAGCTGAAGCTTTCTTT. As protein: CASSYWQAAEAFF.

This chain joins TRBV19 and TRBJ2-6; 9 nucleotides line up with TRBD1. Germline values: CDR1 LNHDA, CDR2 SQIVND (reference sequence). The V segment lost 6 bases and the J segment 0 bases; nucleotides outside the gene matches: 12. The CDR3 is 19 residues long. The CDR3 sequence is CASRTVRGTGSSGANVLTF. The DNA for the CDR3 is TGTGCCAGTAGGACAGTCAGGGGGACAGGGTCCTCTGGGGCCAACGTCCTGACTTTC.

On this clone itself: At one end the junction does not follow the germline gene, possibly because of a read error. The chain couples TRBV6-5 to TRBJ1-6, with a possible D match to TRBD1 (5 bases). The CDR3 loop spans 13 amino acids. The germline gives CDR1 MNHEY, CDR2 SVGAGI. CDR3 region: CASSPRGSSPLNF. The CDR3 DNA sequence: TGTGCCAGCAGCCCACGGGGGTCATCACCCCTCAACTTT.

The chain recombines TRBV10-3 with TRBJ1-5; D is possibly TRBD1 (5 bases). The CDR3 extends over 13 amino acids. V was shortened by 8 bases and J by 7 bases, with 15 bases between the two germline ends. Germline V gene data show CDR1 as ENHRY and CDR2 as SYGVKD. CDR3 residues: CAIGGSGMQPQHF. The CDR3 region has the DNA TGTGCCATCGGGGGGAGTGGAATGCAGCCCCAGCATTTT.

The CDR3 DNA reads as TGTGCCAGCTCTCCCCGATCGGGTCACCAAGAGACCCAGTACTTC. Translation: CASSPRSGHQETQYF. This chain connects TRBV18 to TRBJ2-5, with D unresolved. The V gene's germline CDR1 is KGHSH and CDR2 LQKENI. The CDR3 has 15 residues. The V and J ends lost 6 bases and 0 bases respectively, with 14 bases between them.

The CDR3 here is CASRSTGNGYTF. As DNA, the CDR3 is TGTGCCAGCAGGTCGACAGGGAATGGCTACACCTTC. The chain recombines TRBV27 with TRBJ1-2, with TRBD1 matching 7 bases. Losses at the gene ends were 6 bases for V and 6 bases for J; bases not matched to a gene: 4. CDR1 is MNHEY, CDR2 SMNVEV, per germline (reference sequence). CDR3 length: 12 amino acids.

The CDR3, as DNA: TGTGCCAGCAGACCACTTAGGTTGGGGGCGGCAGGGGAGCTGTTTTTT. The encoded protein is CASRPLRLGAAGELFF. This chain connects TRBV7-2 to TRBJ2-2; a possible D gene is TRBD1 (6 bases). Germline-derived CDR1 and CDR2 are SGHTA and FQGNSA. V was cut by 6 bases and J by 8 bases, with 22 bases left in between. The CDR3 spans 16 residues.

For the CDR3, the DNA is TGTGCCAGCAGCCCCTCGCGGGGGGGCACAGATACGCAGTATTTT. Residues: CASSPSRGGTDTQYF. This chain connects TRBV5-4 to TRBJ2-3; 8 nucleotides line up with TRBD2. The CDR3 contains 15 residues. The V segment lost 4 bases and the J segment 1 base; nucleotides outside the gene matches: 5. In germline, CDR1 is SGHNT, CDR2 YYREEE (reference sequence).

The chain recombines TRBV25-1 with TRBJ2-2; 8 bases are shared with TRBD2. This CDR3 comprises 15 residues. V lost 6 bases and J lost 4; bases outside the gene matches: 7. Germline-derived CDR1 and CDR2 are MGHDK and SYGVNS. CDR3 DNA sequence: TGTGCCAGCAGCGTTACTAGCGGCGGCACCGGGGAGCTGTTTTTT. Translating it yields CASSVTSGGTGELFF.

This clone has only one observation. The chain links TRBV14 to TRBJ2-7; D is undetermined. From germline, CDR1 is SGHDN and CDR2 FVKESK. This CDR3 is 14 amino acids long. Between the trimmed V and J ends, which lost 2 bases and 6 bases, there was a span of 14 bases. CDR3 nucleotide sequence: TGTGCCAGCAGCCAAAGGTTAGCTTCTAGCGAGCAGTACTTC. This translates into CASSQRLASSEQYF.

About this clone: A read error may account for a junction end that differs from germline. V usage is TRBV7-2 and J usage is TRBJ1-2, with D unresolved. The CDR3 is 13 amino acids. Germline V gene lookup returns CDR1 SGHTA and CDR2 FQGNSA. The CDR3 here is CASSSTEIYGYPF. In DNA form, the CDR3 reads TGTGCCAGCAGCTCTACAGAGATCTATGGCTACCCCTTC. Full variable domain (remainder filled in from reference TRBV7-2 and TRBJ1-2): GAGVSQSPSNKVTEKGKDVELRCDPISGHTALYWYRQSLGQGLEFLIYFQGNSAPDKSGLPSDRFSAERTGGSVSTLTIQRTQQEDSAVYLCASSSTEIYGYPFGSGTRLTVV.

This rearrangement joins TRBV15 to TRBJ1-2; 9 bases align to TRBD1. CDR3 size: 15 residues. Germline assignment: CDR1 LNHNV and CDR2 YYDKDF (reference sequence). V shed 5 bases, J shed 4 bases, and the junction held 8 bases outside the gene matches. The CDR3 sequence is CATSGGTGIPYGYTF. In nucleotides, the CDR3 is TGTGCCACCAGCGGGGGGACAGGGATTCCCTATGGCTACACCTTC.

V usage is TRBV6-1 and J usage is TRBJ2-3; D unclear. This CDR3 is 15 amino acids long. Germline loops: CDR1 MNHNS, CDR2 SASEGT. V lost 1 base and J 1 base, leaving 9 bases between the germline ends. The CDR3 nucleotides are TGTGCCAGCAGTGAAGAGAGCCTTCGCACAGATACGCAGTATTTT. Encoded protein: CASSEESLRTDTQYF.

The genes are TRBV7-3 and TRBJ2-7, with D perhaps TRBD1 (6 bases). Germline CDR1 is SGHTA and CDR2 is FQGTGA. The CDR3 runs 13 residues. V was clipped by 3 bases and J by 4 bases, with 10 bases between them. The CDR3 sequence: CASSLGQEYEQYF. The CDR3 DNA sequence: TGTGCCAGCAGCTTGGGACAAGAGTACGAGCAGTACTTC.

This chain joins TRBV7-3 and TRBJ2-5, with 7 bases matching TRBD1. This CDR3 comprises 19 residues. Germline V gene data show CDR1 as SGHTA and CDR2 as FQGTGA. The junction had 24 bases not matched to a gene; V was cut back by 4 bases and J by 7 bases. This CDR3 reads CASSSIPPGQPNLGVTQYF. As DNA, the CDR3 is TGTGCCAGCAGCTCTATCCCGCCGGGACAGCCGAATCTTGGTGTGACCCAGTACTTC.

The chain is built from TRBV6-5 and TRBJ1-1; tentative D call: TRBD1 (5 bases). CDR3 size: 15 residues. In germline, CDR1 is MNHEY, CDR2 SVGAGI. The V end lost 3 bases, the J end lost 1 base, and 12 bases lay between the germline ends. In DNA, the CDR3 is TGTGCCAGCAGTTATAGGGGTCTGAGGAACACTGAAGCTTTCTTT. This gives the protein CASSYRGLRNTEAFF.

The sample holds a few counts of this clone. The chain uses TRBV5-1 and TRBJ1-1; D uncertain. V dropped 2 bases and J dropped 0 bases, with 8 bases sitting between them. Germline CDR1 SGHRS, CDR2 YFSETQ. The CDR3 runs 14 residues. In DNA, the CDR3 is TGCGCCAGCAGCTTACAGACAATGAACACTGAAGCTTTCTTT. Its protein is CASSLQTMNTEAFF.

The chain combines TRBV16 with TRBJ2-1, with D possibly TRBD1 on 6 matching bases. This CDR3 region has 17 residues. V lost 0 bases, J lost 4 bases, and 16 bases lay in between. Per germline, CDR1 KGHSY and CDR2 FQNENV. CDR3 nucleotide sequence: TGTGCCAGCAGCCAATCAGATGCCAGGGGCCCGTACAATGAGCAGTTCTTC. Its translation: CASSQSDARGPYNEQFF.

V and J are TRBV27 and TRBJ2-1; the D gene is possibly TRBD2 (6 bases). Germline V gives CDR1 MNHEY, CDR2 SMNVEV (reference sequence). Trimming shortened V by 9 bases and J by 3 bases, and 12 bases separated the two germline ends. The CDR3 sequence is 13 residues long. CDR3 in DNA: TGTGCCAGTAGCGGAGTCTTCTACAATGAGCAGTTCTTC. Residues: CASSGVFYNEQFF.

This clone was counted a few times. This chain connects TRBV27 to TRBJ1-1; D ambiguous. V was trimmed by 3 bases and J by 0 bases, leaving 17 bases between them. The CDR3 runs 17 residues. Germline V gene lookup returns CDR1 MNHEY and CDR2 SMNVEV (reference sequence). The CDR3 DNA reads TGTGCCAGCAGTTTCGCGGGCCCCAGCATGATGAACACTGAAGCTTTCTTT. It translates to CASSFAGPSMMNTEAFF.

This clone appeared a few times. The gene calls are TRBV5-1 and TRBJ2-7; 8 nucleotides agree with TRBD2. The trim removed 3 bases at V and 4 bases at J, leaving 3 bases unmatched. In germline, CDR1 is SGHRS, CDR2 YFSETQ. CDR3 length: 13 amino acids. CDR3 coding DNA: TGCGCCAGCAGCTCGGGGGGGAGATACGAGCAGTACTTC. Encoded protein: CASSSGGRYEQYF.

CDR3 amino acids: CASSYDLTGQGIYGYTF. The CDR3 bases are TGCGCCAGCAGCTACGATCTAACAGGACAGGGGATTTATGGCTACACCTTC. The genes are TRBV4-3 and TRBJ1-2, with TRBD1 identical over 9 bases. Germline CDR1 LGHNA, CDR2 YSLEER. J gave up 5 bases and V 5 bases, and 15 bases lay outside the gene matches. This CDR3 contains 17 residues.

The V gene is TRBV11-2, the J gene TRBJ1-3; 8 bases agree with TRBD1. J gave up 3 bases and V 1 base, and 5 bases lay outside the gene matches. The CDR3 consists of 16 residues. Germline-derived CDR1 and CDR2 are SGHAT and FQNNGV. CDR3 sequence (DNA): TGTGCCAGCAGCTTAGTCCGGGGGACAGGTGGAAACACCATATATTTT. Its translation: CASSLVRGTGGNTIYF.

This clone appeared a few times. The chain couples TRBV6-5 to TRBJ1-5; D remains ambiguous. Germline lookup yields CDR1 MNHEY and CDR2 SVGAGI. V lost 2 bases to trimming and J lost 9 bases, with 11 bases between them. The CDR3 has 13 amino acids. As DNA, the CDR3 is TGTGCCAGCAGTTACGGCACCTCAGGGCCCCAGCATTTT. This translates into CASSYGTSGPQHF.

This rearrangement joins TRBV28 to TRBJ2-1; TRBD2 matches at 9 bases. Germline lookup yields CDR1 MDHEN and CDR2 SYDVKM. This CDR3 spans 15 amino acids. Trimming at V came to 2 bases and at J to 6 bases, leaving 5 bases not matched to a gene. The CDR3 nucleotides are TGTGCCAGCAGTTTAAGGGCTAGCGGGACCAATGAGCAGTTCTTC. Protein: CASSLRASGTNEQFF.

The J gene is TRBJ2-1, the V gene TRBV5-1; D remains ambiguous. The CDR3 sequence is 15 residues long. Germline V lookup: CDR1 SGHRS, CDR2 YFSETQ. V lost 9 bases, J lost 4 bases, and 20 bases lay in between. The CDR3 DNA reads as TGCGCCACCAAGACGGGTCCGGAGAGGTACAATGAGCAGTTCTTC. This gives the protein CATKTGPERYNEQFF.

This chain joins TRBV6-5 and TRBJ1-3; D uncertain. V lost 3 bases and J 4 bases, leaving 7 bases between the germline ends. The CDR3 is 13 amino acids. Per the germline V gene, CDR1 is MNHEY and CDR2 is SVGAGI. The CDR3 here is CASSYQVGNTIYF. CDR3 sequence (DNA): TGTGCCAGCAGTTATCAGGTCGGAAACACCATATATTTT.

The chain joins TRBV12-5 to TRBJ2-7; the D gene is possibly TRBD2 (5 bases). CDR1 and CDR2 from the germline V gene are LGHNT and FRNRAP. The CDR3 length is 13 residues. The V end lost 7 bases, the J end lost 3 bases, and 13 bases lay between the germline ends. The CDR3 loop reads CASAPGSDYEQYF. DNA of the CDR3: TGTGCTAGTGCTCCGGGAAGCGACTACGAGCAGTACTTC.